Listed below are T cell receptor beta chains from one sample, sequenced in a study of blood T cell repertoires in COVID-19. Clones were read by immunoSEQ multiplex PCR, and TCRdb kept only the in-frame ones, dropping some. In the table there are about 73,000 clones, about 82% of which are singletons. Sequencing input: peripheral blood. The receptors originated from a woman in her sixties with acute or convalescent COVID-19. CDR3s include the opening cysteine and the closing phenylalanine or tryptophan. A D gene is named only where the DNA matches it firmly. The size field is filled for only some rows; it gives once, few, many or a size class.

d_call j_call clone_size v_call cdr3_length cdr3_nt cdr3_aa
TRBD1 TRBJ1-2 - TRBV30 12 TGTGCGAGGGACAGTCGGGGCTATGGCTACACCTTC CARDSRGYGYTF
- TRBJ1-5 - TRBV10-3 13 TGTGCCATCAGTGTAGTCAGCAATCAGCCCCAGCATTTT CAISVVSNQPQHF
- TRBJ2-2 few TRBV15 12 TGTGCCACCAGCACGTACACCGGGGAGCTGTTTTTT CATSTYTGELFF
- TRBJ1-4 - TRBV15 15 TGTGCCACCAGCAGAGCTTCCGGGACTAATGAAAAACTGTTTTTT CATSRASGTNEKLFF
- TRBJ2-2 - TRBV7-9 16 TGTGCCAGCAGCGACCGATCCAGGGAGAACACCGGGGAGCTGTTTTTT CASSDRSRENTGELFF
- TRBJ1-5 - TRBV4-1 16 TGCGCCAGCAGCCAAGCCATGGACAGATTTAATCAGCCCCAGCATTTT CASSQAMDRFNQPQHF
TRBD1 TRBJ1-2 - TRBV19 13 TGTGCCAGTAGGGTGCAGGGGGACTATGGCTACACCTTC CASRVQGDYGYTF
- TRBJ2-2 - TRBV19 12 TGTGCCAGTAGTCGGTACACCGGGGAGCTGTTTTTT CASSRYTGELFF
TRBD1 TRBJ2-2 - TRBV28 15 TGTGCCAGCAGTTTCCGACAGGGGGACACCGGGGAGCTGTTTTTT CASSFRQGDTGELFF
TRBD1 TRBJ1-1 - TRBV29-1 13 TGCAGCGTCCAGGGGGCGGTGGACACTGAAGCTTTCTTT CSVQGAVDTEAFF
TRBD2 TRBJ2-1 - TRBV5-6 19 TGTGCCAGCAGCTTGGGAGGACTAGCGGGGGCGAACTCCTACAATGAGCAGTTCTTC CASSLGGLAGANSYNEQFF
- TRBJ1-1 - TRBV3-1/TRBV3-2 11 TGTGCCAGCAGCCAAGCGACTGAAGCTTTCTTT CASSQATEAFF
TRBD1 TRBJ1-4 - TRBV3-1/TRBV3-2 16 TGTGCCAGCAGCCGTCGACAGGGGGCAGTAGGTGAAAAACTGTTTTTT CASSRRQGAVGEKLFF
- TRBJ1-2 - TRBV10-3 12 TGTGCCGCGGGACGGAATAACTATGGCTACACCTTC CAAGRNNYGYTF
TRBD2 TRBJ2-3 - TRBV15 19 TGTGCCACCAGCAGAGATTATACGGGAGGGCTTTGGGATACAGATACGCAGTATTTT CATSRDYTGGLWDTDTQYF
TRBD1 TRBJ2-2 medium-sized TRBV2 15 TGTGCCAGCAGTCCGACAGGGTTGCGCACCGGGGAGCTGTTTTTT CASSPTGLRTGELFF
TRBD1 TRBJ1-1 - TRBV18 13 TGTGCCAGCTCTCAGGACAGGGTCTCTGAAGCTTTCTTT CASSQDRVSEAFF
- TRBJ1-5 - TRBV30 13 TGTGCCTGGAGTCGGGGTAGCAATCAGCCCCAGCATTTT CAWSRGSNQPQHF
TRBD1 TRBJ1-2 - TRBV18 17 TGTGCCAGCTCACCGCGGGGACAGCACAAAACCGCCTATGGCTACACCTTC CASSPRGQHKTAYGYTF
TRBD1 TRBJ1-5 - TRBV30 13 TGTGCCTGGAGGGGACAGAGCAATCAGCCCCAGCATTTT CAWRGQSNQPQHF
- TRBJ1-1 - TRBV5-1 16 TGCGCCAGCAGCTTGGGGTACGGGGGGCAGGGCACTGAAGCTTTCTTT CASSLGYGGQGTEAFF
TRBD1 TRBJ1-2 few TRBV10-3 13 TGTGCCATCAGGGGGGACAGAGCCTATGGCTACACCTTC CAIRGDRAYGYTF
TRBD2 TRBJ2-1 - TRBV19 15 TGTGCCAGTAGCCCCTGGGGGGGTAGCGGGATTGAGCAGTTCTTC CASSPWGGSGIEQFF
TRBD1 TRBJ2-7 few TRBV7-6 15 TGTGCCAGCAGCTTGACAGGGACCAACTCCTACGAGCAGTACTTC CASSLTGTNSYEQYF
TRBD1 TRBJ2-2 - TRBV18 15 TGTGCCAGCTCACCAGGACAGGCGAACACCGGGGAGCTGTTTTTT CASSPGQANTGELFF
- TRBJ1-3 - TRBV30 13 TGTGCCCATAGCAGGGTCAGTCTGAACACCATATATTTT CAHSRVSLNTIYF
- TRBJ1-6 many TRBV5-1 12 TGCGCCAGCAGCTCAGGTCGTTCACCCCTCCACTTT CASSSGRSPLHF
- TRBJ1-5 - TRBV27 14 TGTGCCAGCAGTCGTACATACGACAATCAGCCCCAGCATTTT CASSRTYDNQPQHF
- TRBJ1-1 once TRBV7-2 14 TGTGCCAGCGGGACAAGGGAACAGAACACTGAAGCTTTCTTT CASGTREQNTEAFF
- TRBJ2-5 few TRBV5-1 12 TGCGCCAGCAGCTTGCCTCAAGAGACCCAGTACTTC CASSLPQETQYF
- TRBJ1-3 - TRBV20-1 17 TGCAGTGCTAGTCCGTTGGGTCGCGGGTCCTCTGGAAACACCATATATTTT CSASPLGRGSSGNTIYF
TRBD1 TRBJ1-6 once TRBV30 15 TGTGCCTGGAGAAAGCCAGACAGGGATAATTCACCCCTCCACTTT CAWRKPDRDNSPLHF
- TRBJ2-1 once TRBV5-3 16 TGTGCCAGAAGCAAAACCCGAGCCCGTCAATACAATGAGCAGTTCTTC CARSKTRARQYNEQFF
TRBD1 TRBJ1-1 - TRBV18 17 TGTGCCAGCTCACCGGCTACCACGACAGGGGGGAACACTGAAGCTTTCTTT CASSPATTTGGNTEAFF
- TRBJ1-6 - TRBV2 14 TGTGCCAGCAGTGGGGGACTCTGGAATTCACCCCTCCACTTT CASSGGLWNSPLHF
- TRBJ2-5 - TRBV19 13 TGTGCCAGTAGTACGACTAGAGGAGAGACCCAGTACTTC CASSTTRGETQYF
TRBD2 TRBJ2-7 - TRBV10-3 16 TGTGCCATCAGCCCCCTTAGCGGGAGGGGATCCTACGAGCAGTACTTC CAISPLSGRGSYEQYF
- TRBJ1-5 - TRBV7-3 15 TGTGCCAGCAGCTTAGTTAGGGAGGTCGGTCAGCCCCAGCATTTT CASSLVREVGQPQHF
TRBD1 TRBJ1-1 - TRBV14 12 TGTGCCAGCAGCCGACAGGGGAATTTAGCTTTCTTT CASSRQGNLAFF
TRBD2 TRBJ2-5 - TRBV29-1 15 TGCAGCGTGACCCCTAGCGGGGGGGCCGGAGAGACCCAGTACTTC CSVTPSGGAGETQYF
- TRBJ1-6 - TRBV6-5 14 TGTGCTAGCACCACCAGCTCCTATAATTCACCCCTCCACTTT CASTTSSYNSPLHF
- TRBJ1-5 once TRBV6-5 15 TGTGCCAGCAGTTTGGACACTTATAGCAATCAGCCCCAGCATTTT CASSLDTYSNQPQHF
TRBD1 TRBJ2-6 - TRBV6-6 18 TGTGCCAGCAGACGATCCGGGACAGTCAACTCTGGGGCCAACGTCCTGACTTTC CASRRSGTVNSGANVLTF
- TRBJ1-2 - TRBV5-8 13 TGTGCCAGCAGCTTGGACAGGGCTGATGGCTACACCTTC CASSLDRADGYTF
- TRBJ2-7 - TRBV3-1/TRBV3-2 14 TGTGCCAGCAGCCAAGGACAGGTACGCTACGAGCAGTACTTC CASSQGQVRYEQYF
TRBD2 TRBJ2-1 - TRBV4-1 16 TGCGCCAGCAGCCAATACGGACTAGCGGCCTACAATGAGCAGTTCTTC CASSQYGLAAYNEQFF
- TRBJ2-3 - TRBV5-5 14 TGTGCCAGCAGCTTTGGCTTTGATGCAGATACGCAGTATTTT CASSFGFDADTQYF
- TRBJ2-1 - TRBV18 16 TGTGCCAGCTCACCACGTTCCAGCGGCCTCGTCGATGAGCAGTTCTTC CASSPRSSGLVDEQFF
- TRBJ1-5 - TRBV6-5 13 TGTGCCAGCAGGGCAGGCACCAATCAGCCCCAGCATTTT CASRAGTNQPQHF
- TRBJ1-4 few TRBV5-1 14 TGCGCCAGCAGCTTGGGGACAGTAAATGAAAAACTGTTTTTT CASSLGTVNEKLFF
- TRBJ1-5 - TRBV30 13 TGTGCCTGGAGTGTAGTTCGGGGGCAGCCCCAGCATTTT CAWSVVRGQPQHF
TRBD2 TRBJ2-3 - TRBV7-3 16 TGTGCCAGCAGCCGGGGGTCCGGGGGGGGCACAGATACGCAGTATTTT CASSRGSGGGTDTQYF
TRBD2 TRBJ2-1 - TRBV7-9 13 TGTGCCAGCAGCTTCGGACTAGTCTATGAGCAGTTCTTC CASSFGLVYEQFF
TRBD1 TRBJ2-2 once TRBV5-1 16 TGCGCCAGCAGCTACTGGACAGGGGGGGACACCGGGGAGCTGTTTTTT CASSYWTGGDTGELFF
TRBD2 TRBJ2-1 - TRBV6-4 15 TGTGCCAGCAGTGACTCTAGCGGGGGGGCCAATGAGCAGTTCTTC CASSDSSGGANEQFF